The 25 T cell receptor beta chains reported below all come from one sample, sequenced in a study of T cell clusters in autoimmune cytopenias (dated by TCRdb to the late 2010s). Each sample's TRB amplification started from around 230 ng of peripheral blood genomic DNA, which corresponds to approximately 37,500 genome equivalents. These reads were obtained on an Illumina MiSeq. Multiplex PCR with a touch-down protocol amplified TRB rearrangements, with the TRB-A and TRB-B primer pools combined in a single tube. TCRdb reprocessed the public reads and reports one entry per CDR3 protein sequence, without DNA. The table for this sample lists about 7,000 distinct CDR3 sequences. Approximately 4.6% of the sample is held by the ten biggest clonotypes. Separately, the same data were catalogued under a study of T cell repertoires in aging, cancer and after chemotherapy.

Source material: peripheral blood. All receptors come from a human donor in good health.

This clonotype shows up as medium-sized by frequency. The rearrangement uses TRBV12-3 or TRBV12-4 and TRBJ2-1; TCRdb selects TRBD1, and the lack of DNA leaves this call unchecked. The CDR3 runs to 16 residues. CDR3 in amino acids: CASSSGRSNNYNEQFF.

Judged by frequency, this clonotype is medium-sized. The V gene is TRBV6-5, the J gene TRBJ1-6; TCRdb's D gene call, TRBD1, goes unchecked for lack of DNA. This CDR3 is 15 amino acids long. The germline CDR1 and CDR2 sequences are MNHEY and SVGAGI. CDR3: CASSYGAGGDSPLHF.

V gene TRBV12-3 or TRBV12-4 combines with J gene TRBJ1-1; without DNA, the TCRdb call of TRBD1 cannot be checked. The CDR3 has 11 residues. This CDR3 reads CASSPGTEAFF.

The chain uses TRBV6-4 and TRBJ2-3; TCRdb outputs TRBD1, but without DNA this stays unchecked. Germline CDR1 MRHNA, CDR2 SNTAGT. The CDR3 consists of 15 residues. The CDR3 protein is CASSEGLSATDTQYF.

This rearrangement joins TRBV27 to TRBJ2-5; as DNA is missing, the TRBD2 call by TCRdb cannot be tested. From germline, CDR1 is MNHEY and CDR2 SMNVEV (reference sequence). This CDR3 is built from 16 residues. The CDR3 loop reads CASRPGTSGRGETQYF.

In terms of frequency, this clonotype is medium-sized (0.01 to 0.1%). The chain couples TRBV5-6 to TRBJ2-3. The CDR3 has 14 residues. Germline lookup yields CDR1 SGHDT and CDR2 YYEEEE. The CDR3 protein is CASSLGHAGDTQYF.

Judged by frequency, this clonotype is medium-sized. The rearrangement uses TRBV19 and TRBJ2-1. The germline V gene has CDR1 LNHDA and CDR2 SQIVND (reference sequence). The CDR3 is made up of 15 amino acids. CDR3 sequence: CASSMVWAAHNEQFF. Full variable domain (remainder filled in from reference TRBV19 and TRBJ2-1): DGGITQSPKYLFRKEGQNVTLSCEQNLNHDAMYWYRQDPGQGLRLIYYSQIVNDFQKGDIAEGYSVSREKKESFPLTVTSAQKNPTAFYLCASSMVWAAHNEQFFGPGTRLTVL.

Its frequency marks this clonotype as medium-sized (0.01 to 0.1%). This rearrangement joins TRBV6-2 or TRBV6-3 to TRBJ2-3. In germline, CDR1 is MNHEY, CDR2 SVGEGT. The CDR3 covers 12 residues. The CDR3 sequence: CASSRITDTQYF.

Frequency places this clonotype as medium-sized. The chain employs TRBV6-1 and TRBJ2-5; TCRdb selects TRBD2, and the lack of DNA leaves this call unchecked. Per germline, CDR1 MNHNS and CDR2 SASEGT. The CDR3 sequence is 15 residues long. The CDR3 region is CASSGGTSGVETQYF.

This rearrangement joins TRBV5-5 to TRBJ1-5. This CDR3 is 13 amino acids long. Germline values: CDR1 SGHKS, CDR2 YYEKEE (reference sequence). The CDR3 sequence is CASSLVLNQPQHF.

By frequency, this clonotype registers medium-sized. The genes are TRBV6-1 and TRBJ1-5; TCRdb indicates TRBD1, and absent DNA this call remains unverified. The germline gives CDR1 MNHNS, CDR2 SASEGT. The CDR3 is made up of 14 amino acids. The CDR3 here is CASSEGPGGQPQHF.

The chain links TRBV18 to TRBJ1-2; the TCRdb call, TRBD1, lacks DNA for checking. The germline V gene encodes CDR1 KGHSH and CDR2 LQKENI. The CDR3 has 13 residues. This chain's CDR3 is CASSPGQGDGYTF.

J is TRBJ2-2 and V is TRBV4-2; the TRBD1 assignment by TCRdb is unverifiable without DNA. CDR1 is LGHNA and CDR2 is YNFKEQ in the germline V gene. This CDR3 contains 15 residues. The CDR3: CASSQNFRGTGELFF.

Considering frequency, this clonotype is medium-sized. The chain links TRBV5-5 to TRBJ1-6. CDR1 is SGHKS and CDR2 is YYEKEE in the germline V gene (reference sequence). There are 15 residues in the CDR3. The CDR3 protein is CASSLTGILGSPLHF.

Its frequency marks this clonotype as medium-sized. The chain recombines TRBV6-2 or TRBV6-3 with TRBJ2-5; the D call of TRBD2 rests on TCRdb alone, since no DNA is present to check it. CDR3 size: 12 residues. CDR1 and CDR2 from the germline V gene are MNHEY and SVGEGT. This chain's CDR3 is CASSGGRETQYF.

The chain carries TRBV6-6 and TRBJ2-5; without DNA, the TCRdb call of TRBD1 cannot be checked. This CDR3 is 15 amino acids long. Looked up from germline, CDR1 is MNHNY and CDR2 is SVGAGI (reference sequence). The CDR3 loop reads CASTGRTGVEETQYF.

The chain recombines TRBV20-1 with TRBJ2-7; TCRdb indicates TRBD1, and absent DNA this call remains unverified. This CDR3 has 14 amino acids. Germline CDR1 DFQATT, CDR2 SNEGSKA (reference sequence). The CDR3 protein is CSARDRRQIYEQYF.

Its frequency marks this clonotype as medium-sized (0.01 to 0.1%). The genes are TRBV6-5 and TRBJ2-2. CDR1 is MNHEY, CDR2 SVGAGI, per germline. This CDR3 contains 14 residues. CDR3 in amino acids: CASRRSHRGGELFF.

This clonotype is deemed medium-sized by its frequency. V gene TRBV27 combines with J gene TRBJ1-1; there is no DNA to check the TCRdb D call of TRBD1. CDR1 and CDR2 from the germline V gene are MNHEY and SMNVEV (reference sequence). The CDR3 loop spans 17 amino acids. CDR3 loop: CASSPAQWTGFGTEAFF.

This clonotype shows up as medium-sized by frequency. The chain has TRBV19 and TRBJ2-2; TCRdb indicates TRBD2, and absent DNA this call remains unverified. Per the germline V gene, CDR1 is LNHDA and CDR2 is SQIVND (reference sequence). The CDR3 totals 18 residues. CDR3 in amino acids: CASNPGTSPEGYTGELFF.

The chain carries TRBV5-6 and TRBJ1-5. CDR1 is SGHDT, CDR2 YYEEEE, per germline. The CDR3 is 14 residues long. CDR3 loop: CASSSDRDNQPQHF.

This clonotype ranks as medium-sized (0.01 to 0.1%) in terms of frequency. The CDR3 sequence is CASRVTSDTQYF. This chain links TRBV6-5 with TRBJ2-3. The CDR3 extends over 12 amino acids. CDR1 and CDR2 from the germline V gene are MNHEY and SVGAGI.

By frequency, this clonotype is medium-sized (0.01 to 0.1%). The V gene is TRBV27, the J gene TRBJ2-3; TCRdb proposes TRBD1, but this gene call is untestable without DNA. The CDR3 is 14 amino acids. The germline V gene has CDR1 MNHEY and CDR2 SMNVEV (reference sequence). This CDR3 is CATRDTKGTDTQYF.

The rearrangement joins TRBV6-1 to TRBJ1-2. The CDR3 covers 14 residues. The germline CDR1 and CDR2 sequences are MNHNS and SASEGT. The CDR3 protein is CASSDRRTNYGYTF.

This clonotype ranks as medium-sized in terms of frequency. The V and J genes are TRBV18 and TRBJ1-5. Germline CDR1 reads KGHSH; CDR2 reads LQKENI. This CDR3 spans 15 amino acids. The CDR3 spells CASSPPDRPNQPQHF.